The subject of this entry is one TCR beta chain. Its antigen specificity is not known. No clone much larger than this one lies a single base away; base qualities are absent. Full-length TCR variable regions were amplified by 5' RACE PCR using constant-region reverse primers, and then by semi-nested PCR using Nested Universal Primer A. The ReliaPrep RNA Cell Miniprep System was used to extract total RNA, which was then reverse transcribed into 5'RACE-ready cDNA with the SMARTer RACE 5'/3' Kit. Multiplex adaptors were used to barcode the full-length TCR alpha and beta libraries, which were then sequenced on an Illumina MiSeq. As for the authors' bioinformatics: For each of nine subset-tissue groups, sequencing data from the five patients were pooled, and the groups were compared by unsupervised clustering of TCR gene usage. Repertoire similarity was calculated with the Morisita-Horn index, weighting shared sequences by their contribution to each repertoire. The raw public data were reprocessed by TCRdb itself: fastp quality trimming at Q25, MiXCR clonotype calling, in-frame beta chains only. CDR3 protein sequences are deduplicated, and each keeps its most common genes and DNA. TCRdb assigned the V and J calls; the authors' analysis was not used. Within this sample are over 9,000 distinct CDR3 sequences, with 60% of them counted one time only. The ten largest make up approximately 5.8% of the sample.

The memory CD4+ T cell population was isolated based on a CD4+CD45RO+CD25- phenotype. Tregs, naive and memory CD4+ T cells from tumor, blood and ipsilateral draining lymph nodes of a handful of breast cancer patients underwent full-length TCR alpha and beta sequencing. Tumor tissue and lymph nodes obtained from ipsilateral axillary dissection were perfused with PBS, minced and then digested with collagenase I and hyaluronidase. Sorted cell populations were confirmed by FACS to exceed 90% purity. This specimen comes from a study (dated by TCRdb to between 2015 and 2017). Notes on the research overall: The study set out to test whether tumor-infiltrating Tregs in breast cancer get recruited from blood Tregs or are instead converted in situ from other CD4+ T cell subsets.

The germline V gene gives CDR1 as ENHRY and CDR2 as SYGVKD. The CDR3, cysteine through phenylalanine, is 13 amino acids long. This entry keeps only the CDR3 DNA: 39 bases, framed from base 1. The trim is 3 bases for V and 8 bases for J, with a gap of 14 bases between the germline ends. Overall results and qualifications from the work: The validation in the larger cohort was limited to a single TCR beta V-J rearrangement instead of whole repertoires. The TCR alpha and beta sequences of tumor-infiltrating Tregs showed the greatest overlap with tumor naive CD4+ T cells, followed by blood naive CD4+ T cells. The TCR gene usage of tumor memory CD4+ T cells clustered together with blood and lymph node memory CD4+ cells and with lymph node naive CD4+ cells.

This receptor was obtained from a female donor with breast cancer. The V and J genes are TRBV10-3 and TRBJ2-7, with the D gene uncertain. The source material was tumor-infiltrating memory CD4+ T cells sorted from the breast tumor. Read against the paper, the sample's cell subset or site label means: memory CD4+ T cells, CD4+CD45RO+CD25-. The CDR3 protein: CAISDPEEGKQYF. The base sequence is TGTGCCATCAGTGACCCCGAAGAAGGAAAGCAGTACTTC.